This T cell receptor beta chain was found in a study of blood T cells in healthy people across ages. Broader study findings: Age showed a roughly linear inverse relationship with TCR beta diversity per million T cells.

Of note for this clonotype: Its antigen is not known.

Combining a sample-barcoded 5' primer with a J-beta primer mix, a second PCR ran for about 7 to 11 cycles. TCRdb re-derived calls from the 5' RACE reads in MiXCR, one entry per CDR3 protein. This table holds about 1.6 million distinct CDR3 sequences, roughly 32% found once. Looked up from germline, CDR1 is LNHNV and CDR2 is YYDKDF (reference sequence). The length of the CDR3 is 18 residues. V lost 0 bases to trimming and J lost 1 base; unmatched junction nucleotides: 11. The TCR originated in a woman aged 25 to 45 in good health. The rearrangement uses TRBV15 and TRBJ1-2, with 7 bases identical to TRBD1. The sequenced material came from blood. CDR3 sequence reads: CATSRDISGGLLNYGYTF. The CDR3 DNA reads TGTGCCACCAGCAGAGATATTTCAGGGGGTTTACTTAACTATGGCTACACCTTC.